This is a list of T cell receptor beta chains from one sample in a study of T-cell memory formation after mild COVID-19. TCRdb redid the calling of the 5' RACE reads with MiXCR, one entry per CDR3 protein. The sample shows about 190,000 distinct CDR3 sequences, around 16% of them seen only once. The source material was PBMCs or a T cell subset sorted from them (not recorded which). Receptors were obtained from an adult woman who had mild COVID-19 (a few samples of this study predate the infection). Cell type and time point are not known. CDR3s include the opening cysteine and the closing phenylalanine or tryptophan. The D gene is left open where the match is weak. Size tells how often a clone was seen (once, few, many) or the class of an expanded clone, and some rows leave it out.

clone size	V gene	J gene	D gene	CDR3 protein	CDR3 DNA
NA	TRBV7-3	TRBJ2-1	TRBD2	CASSLMAGGRNEQFF	TGTGCCAGCAGCTTAATGGCGGGAGGCCGGAATGAGCAGTTCTTC
many	TRBV7-2	TRBJ1-2	NA	CATSPDRFYGYTF	TGTGCCACCTCCCCCGACAGGTTCTATGGCTACACCTTC
NA	TRBV5-6	TRBJ2-5	NA	CASSLVELDSETQYF	TGTGCCAGCAGCTTGGTGGAACTAGACTCGGAGACCCAGTACTTC
NA	TRBV4-1	TRBJ1-4	NA	CASSVSDRSNEKLFF	TGCGCCAGCAGCGTATCGGACAGAAGTAATGAAAAACTGTTTTTT
few	TRBV24-1	TRBJ2-1	TRBD2	CATSGTSGRQHEQFF	TGTGCCACCAGCGGGACTAGCGGGAGGCAGCATGAGCAGTTCTTC
many	TRBV5-5	TRBJ2-7	TRBD1	CASSPGQKREQYF	TGTGCCAGCAGCCCGGGACAGAAACGCGAGCAGTACTTC
few	TRBV29-1	TRBJ2-7	TRBD2	CSVLLAGVGEQYF	TGCAGCGTCTTGCTAGCGGGAGTAGGAGAGCAGTACTTC
few	TRBV7-2	TRBJ2-4	TRBD1	CASSPFRGGPGGDIQYF	TGTGCCAGCAGCCCATTCAGGGGTGGCCCAGGGGGTGACATTCAGTACTTC
NA	TRBV5-1	TRBJ1-1	TRBD1	CASSSPGQATEAFF	TGCGCCAGCAGCTCTCCGGGACAGGCCACTGAAGCTTTCTTT
few	TRBV12-3/TRBV12-4	TRBJ1-3	NA	CASRPGQPRSGNTIYF	TGTGCCAGCAGGCCAGGGCAGCCGAGATCTGGAAACACCATATATTTT
few	TRBV5-1	TRBJ2-2	TRBD2	CASRPLAGAFFSNTGELFF	TGCGCCAGCAGACCACTAGCGGGGGCCTTCTTTTCGAACACCGGGGAGCTGTTTTTT
few	TRBV24-1	TRBJ2-1	TRBD1	CATSDTTGGSYNEQFF	TGTGCCACCAGTGACACAACAGGGGGCTCCTACAATGAGCAGTTCTTC
NA	TRBV12-3/TRBV12-4	TRBJ2-2	NA	CASSPRETGELFF	TGTGCCAGCAGTCCCCGTGAGACCGGGGAGCTGTTTTTT
NA	TRBV9	TRBJ2-7	NA	CASSVVGVGLSSYEQYF	TGTGCCAGCAGCGTAGTAGGGGTCGGGTTAAGCTCCTACGAGCAGTACTTC
once	TRBV15	TRBJ2-3	NA	CATSTGVRDTQYF	TGTGCCACCAGCACGGGGGTCCGAGATACGCAGTATTTT
few	TRBV12-3/TRBV12-4	TRBJ2-2	NA	CASRPTLGGELFF	TGTGCCAGCAGACCAACCCTGGGTGGGGAGCTGTTTTTT
NA	TRBV27	TRBJ1-1	NA	CASSYVAGRIGDTEAFF	TGTGCCAGCAGTTATGTAGCGGGGCGGATCGGGGACACTGAAGCTTTCTTT
few	TRBV18	TRBJ2-1	TRBD1	CASSPQGQGNEQFF	TGTGCCAGCTCACCCCAGGGACAGGGCAATGAGCAGTTCTTC
NA	TRBV7-9	TRBJ1-1	TRBD1	CASSLAGTGGWKAFF	TGTGCCAGCAGCTTAGCCGGGACAGGGGGCTGGAAAGCTTTCTTT
NA	TRBV24-1	TRBJ2-3	NA	CATSSLSTDTQYF	TGTGCCACCAGTAGCTTAAGCACAGATACGCAGTATTTT
many	TRBV20-1	TRBJ2-5	NA	CSAPGKGETQYF	TGCAGTGCCCCTGGGAAGGGAGAGACCCAGTACTTC
NA	TRBV7-3	TRBJ2-1	TRBD2	CASSLKGLARPNELFF	TGTGCCAGCAGCCTCAAGGGACTAGCAAGACCCAATGAGCTGTTCTTC
few	TRBV15	TRBJ2-3	NA	CATSRSTRDTQYF	TGTGCCACCAGCAGATCGACTAGGGATACGCAGTATTTT
many	TRBV20-1	TRBJ2-1	NA	CSARPNEQFF	TGCAGTGCTAGACCGAATGAGCAGTTCTTC
few	TRBV30	TRBJ2-3	NA	CAWKDSPVSTDTQYF	TGTGCCTGGAAGGACAGTCCGGTCAGCACAGATACGCAGTATTTT
many	TRBV4-1	TRBJ2-3	TRBD1	CASSSEDRVVGTQYF	TGCGCCAGCAGCAGCGAAGACAGGGTGGTGGGTACGCAGTATTTT
few	TRBV29-1	TRBJ2-5	NA	CSVEIGGLKTQYF	TGCAGCGTTGAAATCGGGGGGCTAAAGACCCAGTACTTC
few	TRBV20-1	TRBJ1-3	NA	CSASLHSTAGNTIYF	TGCAGTGCTAGTCTCCACTCGACAGCGGGAAACACCATATATTTT
few	TRBV30	TRBJ2-2	NA	CAWGGFTGELFF	TGTGCCTGGGGGGGTTTCACCGGGGAGCTGTTTTTT
NA	TRBV12-3/TRBV12-4	TRBJ2-7	TRBD2	CASSLNGGGAKEQYF	TGTGCCAGCAGTTTAAATGGCGGGGGGGCGAAGGAGCAGTACTTC
NA	TRBV4-2	TRBJ2-1	TRBD2	CASSPSGLAGVGEQFF	TGTGCCAGCAGCCCGTCCGGACTAGCGGGAGTTGGAGAGCAGTTCTTC
few	TRBV27	TRBJ2-3	TRBD1	CATSMTGATDTQYF	TGTGCCACCTCGATGACAGGGGCCACAGATACGCAGTATTTT
many	TRBV18	TRBJ2-7	NA	CASSPGTAEQYF	TGTGCCAGCTCACCCGGGACGGCCGAGCAGTACTTC
few	TRBV4-2	TRBJ2-1	TRBD2	CASSQGTSGAGYNEQFF	TGTGCCAGCAGCCAAGGGACTAGCGGGGCTGGCTACAATGAGCAGTTCTTC
NA	TRBV27	TRBJ2-7	TRBD1	CASSRDRPFYEQYF	TGTGCCAGCAGCCGGGACAGACCTTTTTACGAGCAGTACTTC
few	TRBV5-4	TRBJ2-3	NA	CASGRVGTDTQYF	TGTGCCTCCGGGCGGGTTGGCACAGATACGCAGTATTTT
NA	TRBV7-2	TRBJ1-1	TRBD1	CASSEIQGGTEAFF	TGTGCCAGCAGCGAAATACAGGGGGGAACTGAAGCTTTCTTT
NA	TRBV24-1	TRBJ2-1	NA	CATSGTSNRYNEQFF	TGTGCCACCAGTGGTACTAGCAACAGATACAATGAGCAGTTCTTC
NA	TRBV7-9	TRBJ1-1	NA	CASSSGSTEAFF	TGTGCCAGCAGCAGCGGTAGCACTGAAGCTTTCTTT
NA	TRBV29-1	TRBJ1-2	TRBD1	CSVEGRTGDGYTF	TGCAGCGTTGAAGGGCGGACAGGGGACGGCTACACCTTC
many	TRBV3-1	TRBJ2-4	NA	CASSPPGMSNIQYF	TGTGCCAGCAGCCCCCCAGGAATGTCAAACATTCAGTACTTC
once	TRBV4-1	TRBJ1-2	NA	CASSQGTTGGYGYTF	TGCGCCAGCAGCCAAGGAACAACAGGTGGCTATGGCTACACCTTC
few	TRBV20-1	TRBJ1-1	NA	CSARWGGSLNTEAFF	TGCAGTGCCCGATGGGGGGGCTCGCTGAACACTGAAGCTTTCTTT